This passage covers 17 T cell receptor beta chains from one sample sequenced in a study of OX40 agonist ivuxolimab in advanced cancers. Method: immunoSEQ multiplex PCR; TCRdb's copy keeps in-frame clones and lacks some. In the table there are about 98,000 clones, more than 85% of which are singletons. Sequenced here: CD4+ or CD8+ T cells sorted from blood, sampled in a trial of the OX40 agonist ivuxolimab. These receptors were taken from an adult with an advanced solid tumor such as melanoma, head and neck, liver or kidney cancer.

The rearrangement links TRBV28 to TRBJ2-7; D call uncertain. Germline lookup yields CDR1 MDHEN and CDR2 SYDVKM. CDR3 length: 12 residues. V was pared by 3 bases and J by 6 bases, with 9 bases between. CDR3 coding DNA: TGTGCCAGCAGTTTTGGTTCAGTCGAGCAGTACTTC. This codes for CASSFGSVEQYF.

The CDR3 is CASSLVWGETETQYF. CDR3 in DNA: TGTGCCAGCAGCTTAGTATGGGGGGAAACAGAGACCCAGTACTTC. The V gene is TRBV7-2, the J gene TRBJ2-5, with a weak D call TRBD2 (6 bases). From germline, CDR1 is SGHTA and CDR2 FQGNSA. The length of the CDR3 is 15 residues. The V gene lost 1 base and the J gene lost 4 bases, with 13 bases spanning the gap.

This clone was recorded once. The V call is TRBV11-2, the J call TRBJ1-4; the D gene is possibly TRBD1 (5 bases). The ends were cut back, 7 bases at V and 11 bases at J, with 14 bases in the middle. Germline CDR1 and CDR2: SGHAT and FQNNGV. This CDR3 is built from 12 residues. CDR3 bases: TGTGCCAGCAACACACGGGACGATAAACTGTTTTTT. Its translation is CASNTRDDKLFF.

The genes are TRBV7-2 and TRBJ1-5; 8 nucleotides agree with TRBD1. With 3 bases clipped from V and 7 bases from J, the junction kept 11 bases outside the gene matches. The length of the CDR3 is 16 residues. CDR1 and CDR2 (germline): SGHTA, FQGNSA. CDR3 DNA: TGTGCCAGCAGCTTGGACCGGACAGGGCTTGAACAGCCCCAGCATTTT. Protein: CASSLDRTGLEQPQHF. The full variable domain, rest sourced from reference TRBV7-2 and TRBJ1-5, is GAGVSQSPSNKVTEKGKDVELRCDPISGHTALYWYRQSLGQGLEFLIYFQGNSAPDKSGLPSDRFSAERTGGSVSTLTIQRTQQEDSAVYLCASSLDRTGLEQPQHFGDGTRLSIL.

The CDR3 DNA reads as TGTGCCAGCAGCTCCCCCCTGGGGACAGATCCTTCGGGCACTGAAGCTTTCTTT. It is translated as CASSSPLGTDPSGTEAFF. The chain uses TRBV7-2 and TRBJ1-1; 7 nucleotides align to TRBD1. The CDR3 is 18 residues long. CDR1 SGHTA and CDR2 FQGNSA come from the germline V gene. V was clipped by 4 bases and J by 4 bases; unmatched bases: 18.

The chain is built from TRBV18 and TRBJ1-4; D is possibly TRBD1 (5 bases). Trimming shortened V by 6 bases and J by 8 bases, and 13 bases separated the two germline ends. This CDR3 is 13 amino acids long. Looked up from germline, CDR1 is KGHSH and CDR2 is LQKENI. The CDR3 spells CASSLGGAEKLFF. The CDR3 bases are TGTGCCAGCTCCCTGGGGGGTGCGGAAAAACTGTTTTTT.

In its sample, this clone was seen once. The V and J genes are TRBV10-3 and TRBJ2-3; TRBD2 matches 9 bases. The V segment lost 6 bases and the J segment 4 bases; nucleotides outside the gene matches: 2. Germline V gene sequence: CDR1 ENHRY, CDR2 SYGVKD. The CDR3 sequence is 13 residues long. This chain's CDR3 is CAIRGLAPDTQYF. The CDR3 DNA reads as TGTGCCATCAGGGGACTAGCTCCAGATACGCAGTATTTT.

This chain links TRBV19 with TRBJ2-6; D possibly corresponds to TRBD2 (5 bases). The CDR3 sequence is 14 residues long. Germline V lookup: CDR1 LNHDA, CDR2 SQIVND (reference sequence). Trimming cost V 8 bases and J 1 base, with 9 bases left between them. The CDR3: CASEGWSGANVLTF. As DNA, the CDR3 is TGTGCCAGTGAGGGATGGTCTGGGGCCAACGTCCTGACTTTC.

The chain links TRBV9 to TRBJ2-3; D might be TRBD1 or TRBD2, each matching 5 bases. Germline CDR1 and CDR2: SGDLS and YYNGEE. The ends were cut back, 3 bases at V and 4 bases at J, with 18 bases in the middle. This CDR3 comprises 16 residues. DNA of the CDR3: TGTGCCAGCAGCGCGGGCCGGGGCTCGGGGCCAGATACGCAGTATTTT. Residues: CASSAGRGSGPDTQYF.

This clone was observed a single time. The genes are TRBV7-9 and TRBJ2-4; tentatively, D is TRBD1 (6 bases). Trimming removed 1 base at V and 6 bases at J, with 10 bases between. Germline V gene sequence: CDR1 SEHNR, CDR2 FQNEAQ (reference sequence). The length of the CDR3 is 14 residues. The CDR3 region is CASSLVSRGNIQYF. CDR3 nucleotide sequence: TGTGCCAGCAGCTTAGTGTCCAGGGGAAACATTCAGTACTTC.

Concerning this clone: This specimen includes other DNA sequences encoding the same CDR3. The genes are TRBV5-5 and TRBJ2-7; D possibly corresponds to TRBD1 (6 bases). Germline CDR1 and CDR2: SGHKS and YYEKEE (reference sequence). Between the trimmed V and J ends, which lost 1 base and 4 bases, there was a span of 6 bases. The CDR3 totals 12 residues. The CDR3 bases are TGTGCCAGCAGCTTGAGGGGGTACGAGCAGTACGTC. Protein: CASSLRGYEQYV.

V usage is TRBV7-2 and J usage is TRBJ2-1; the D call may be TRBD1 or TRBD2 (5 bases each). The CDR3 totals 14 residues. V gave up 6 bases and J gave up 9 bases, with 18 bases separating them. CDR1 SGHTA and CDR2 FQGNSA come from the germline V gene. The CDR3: CASSQQVGVVEQFF. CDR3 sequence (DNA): TGTGCCAGCAGTCAACAGGTGGGGGTAGTTGAGCAGTTCTTC.

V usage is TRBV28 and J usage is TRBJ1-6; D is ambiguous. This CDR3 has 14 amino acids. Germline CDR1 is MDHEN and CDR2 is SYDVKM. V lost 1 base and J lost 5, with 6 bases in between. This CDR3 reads CASSLSQDNSPLHF. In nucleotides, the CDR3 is TGTGCCAGCAGTTTATCGCAGGATAATTCACCCCTCCACTTT.

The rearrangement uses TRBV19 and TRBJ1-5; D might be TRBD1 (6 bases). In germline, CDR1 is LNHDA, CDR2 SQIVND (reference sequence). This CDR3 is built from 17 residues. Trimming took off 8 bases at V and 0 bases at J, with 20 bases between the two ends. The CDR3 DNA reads TGTGCCAGTGGGGCTAGGGGGGCCCCCGGTAGCAATCAGCCCCAGCATTTT. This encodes CASGARGAPGSNQPQHF.

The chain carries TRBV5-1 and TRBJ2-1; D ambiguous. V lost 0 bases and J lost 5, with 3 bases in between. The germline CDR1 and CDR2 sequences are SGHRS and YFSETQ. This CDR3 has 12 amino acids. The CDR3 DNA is TGCGCCAGCAGCTTGGGCGACAATGAGCAGTTCTTC. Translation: CASSLGDNEQFF.

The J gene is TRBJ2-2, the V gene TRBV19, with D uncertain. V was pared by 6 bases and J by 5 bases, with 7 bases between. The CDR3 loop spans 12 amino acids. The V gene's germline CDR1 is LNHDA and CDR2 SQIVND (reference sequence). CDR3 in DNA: TGTGCCAGTAGCCAGAGGACCGGGGAGCTGTTTTTT. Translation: CASSQRTGELFF.

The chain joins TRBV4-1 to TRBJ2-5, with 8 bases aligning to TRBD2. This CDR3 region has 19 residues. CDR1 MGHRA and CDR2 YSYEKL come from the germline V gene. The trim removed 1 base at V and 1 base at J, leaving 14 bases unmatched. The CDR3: CASSQGVRALAGFQETQYF. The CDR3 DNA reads TGCGCCAGCAGCCAAGGGGTTAGGGCGCTAGCGGGCTTCCAAGAGACCCAGTACTTC.